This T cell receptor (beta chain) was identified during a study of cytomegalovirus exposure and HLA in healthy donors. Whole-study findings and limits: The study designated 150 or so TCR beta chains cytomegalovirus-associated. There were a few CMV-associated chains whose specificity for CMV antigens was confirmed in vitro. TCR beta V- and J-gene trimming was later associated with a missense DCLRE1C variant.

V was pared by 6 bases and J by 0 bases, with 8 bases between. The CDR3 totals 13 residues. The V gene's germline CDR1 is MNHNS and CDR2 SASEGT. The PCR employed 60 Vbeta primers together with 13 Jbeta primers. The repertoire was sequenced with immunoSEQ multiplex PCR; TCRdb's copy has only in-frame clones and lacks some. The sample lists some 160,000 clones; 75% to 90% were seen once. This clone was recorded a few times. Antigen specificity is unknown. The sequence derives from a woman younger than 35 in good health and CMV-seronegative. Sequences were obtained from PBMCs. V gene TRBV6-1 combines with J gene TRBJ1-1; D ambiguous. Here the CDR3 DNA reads TGTGCCAGCAGGGAGGTAATGAACACTGAAGCTTTCTTT. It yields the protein CASREVMNTEAFF.